These T cell receptor beta chains were read from a single sample in a study of OX40 agonist ivuxolimab in advanced cancers. Some clones are missing from TCRdb's copy, which holds only in-frame ones; the method was immunoSEQ multiplex PCR. Counted here are 100,000 to 120,000 clones, approximately 90% occurring once; the ten biggest clones make up 0.27%. The input for sequencing was CD4+ or CD8+ T cells sorted from blood, taken in a trial of the OX40 agonist ivuxolimab. The receptors stem from an adult with an advanced solid tumor such as melanoma, head and neck, liver or kidney cancer. Each CDR3 is given with its conserved first and last residue. A D gene is named only where the DNA matches it firmly. For some rows the clone size is stated as once, few or many, or as a class when expanded; others skip it.

abundance	d_gene	v_gene	j_gene	CDR3nt	CDR3aa
.	.	TRBV6-6	TRBJ2-7	TGTGCCAGCAGTTTCAGACCGGGACGCCAGTACGAGCAGTACTTC	CASSFRPGRQYEQYF
.	.	TRBV7-2	TRBJ1-4	TGTGCCAGCAGCTTAGCTGGGGGAACCCTGTTTTTT	CASSLAGGTLFF
.	.	TRBV5-1	TRBJ1-2	TGCGCCAGCAGCTTGGAGGGAGGGATGATGGGAGGCTACACCTTC	CASSLEGGMMGGYTF
.	.	TRBV7-2	TRBJ2-5	TGTGCCAGCAGCTTAGATACGTCCACAGGAGGAGAGACCCAGTACTTC	CASSLDTSTGGETQYF
.	.	TRBV19	TRBJ1-2	TGTGCCAGTAGTATCCAGGTGAACTATGGCTACACCTTC	CASSIQVNYGYTF
once	TRBD1	TRBV6-1	TRBJ2-1	TGTGCCAGCAGTAGAGCCGGGACAGAGACCAATGAGCAGTTCTTC	CASSRAGTETNEQFF
.	.	TRBV19	TRBJ1-1	TGTGCCAGTAGTATACCCCAGGGTCGAGGTGAAGCTTTCTTT	CASSIPQGRGEAFF
.	TRBD1	TRBV7-3	TRBJ2-2	TGTGCCAGCAGCCCACAGGGGAATGACGGTATGGGGGAGCTGTTTTTT	CASSPQGNDGMGELFF
.	.	TRBV18	TRBJ1-2	TGTGCCAGCTCACCACCAGGCACAAACTATGGCTACACCTTC	CASSPPGTNYGYTF
once	.	TRBV5-6	TRBJ1-5	TGTGCCAGCAGCTTGTCAGGGGACCTTTATCAGCCCCAGCATTTT	CASSLSGDLYQPQHF
.	.	TRBV5-1	TRBJ2-7	TGCGCCAGCAGCTTGTTAACTAGCTCCTACGAGCAGTACTTC	CASSLLTSSYEQYF
.	TRBD1	TRBV7-9	TRBJ2-7	TGTGCCAGCAGCTTAAGTCGGCAGGGGGCTGGGGAGCAGTACTTC	CASSLSRQGAGEQYF
.	.	TRBV19	TRBJ2-1	TGTGCCAGTAAGGCTAGCCCGTTGCTTGGGAATGAGCAGTTCTTC	CASKASPLLGNEQFF
.	.	TRBV30	TRBJ2-3	TGTGCCTGGGCTCCAGGCTGGGACACAGATACGCAGTATTTT	CAWAPGWDTDTQYF